What follows are 23 T cell receptor beta chains derived from one specimen sequenced in a study of blood T cell repertoires in COVID-19. Measured with immunoSEQ multiplex PCR; TCRdb has only the in-frame clones, and not every one. The table shows a few hundred thousand clones, with roughly nine tenths occurring only once. The sequenced material came from peripheral blood. The receptors were sampled from a man between 35 and 55 years old who had recovered from COVID-19.

The chain carries TRBV5-4 and TRBJ1-2; possibly TRBD1 for D (5 bases). Germline CDR1 and CDR2: SGHNT and YYREEE (reference sequence). This CDR3 is 15 amino acids long. Trimming took off 4 bases at V and 6 bases at J, with 19 bases between the two ends. The CDR3 DNA reads as TGTGCCAGCAGCCTCAGGGTATTTGGAACAGATGGCTACACCTTC. Protein product: CASSLRVFGTDGYTF. The whole variable domain, remainder taken from reference TRBV5-4 and TRBJ1-2, is ETGVTQSPTHLIKTRGQQVTLRCSSQSGHNTVSWYQQALGQGPQFIFQYYREEENGRGNFPPRFSGLQFPNYSSELNVNALELDDSALYLCASSLRVFGTDGYTFGSGTRLTVV.

The gene calls are TRBV9 and TRBJ2-1; maybe TRBD2 (6 bases). Germline CDR1 is SGDLS and CDR2 is YYNGEE. CDR3 length equals 15 residues. Trimming took off 4 bases at V and 0 bases at J, with 11 bases between the two ends. In DNA form, the CDR3 reads TGTGCCAGCAGCATTAGCGGTAGCTCCTACAATGAGCAGTTCTTC. This gives the protein CASSISGSSYNEQFF.

This chain links TRBV3-1 (or the pseudogene TRBV3-2) with TRBJ1-1; weak D call: TRBD1 (6 bases). CDR3 size: 16 residues. The V gene's germline CDR1 is LGHDT and CDR2 YNNKEL (reference sequence). V was trimmed by 0 bases and J by 1 base, leaving 12 bases between them. CDR3 nucleotides: TGTGCCAGCAGCCAAGAGCCAGGGGCCCGGAACACTGAAGCTTTCTTT. Residues: CASSQEPGARNTEAFF.

This clone was seen a single time. The rearrangement uses TRBV7-9 and TRBJ2-3; D not certain. V lost 0 bases and J 5 bases, leaving 9 bases between the germline ends. The CDR3 spans 14 residues. The germline V gene has CDR1 SEHNR and CDR2 FQNEAQ (reference sequence). CDR3 coding DNA: TGTGCCAGCAGCTTAGCATCCAAGAGAGATACGCAGTATTTT. Translating it yields CASSLASKRDTQYF.

The rearrangement joins TRBV20-1 to TRBJ2-1; TRBD2 matches 7 bases. CDR3 length equals 14 residues. CDR1 and CDR2 (germline): DFQATT, SNEGSKA (reference sequence). V lost 3 bases, J lost 7 bases, and 9 bases stayed unmatched. The CDR3 protein is CSASLAAGRNEQFF. As DNA, the CDR3 is TGCAGTGCTAGTTTAGCAGCGGGGAGGAATGAGCAGTTCTTC.

CDR3 sequence: CASSFRTGPSTDTQYF. The DNA of the CDR3 is TGTGCCAGCAGCTTCCGGACAGGGCCTAGCACAGATACGCAGTATTTT. The V gene is TRBV5-4, the J gene TRBJ2-3; 8 bases fit TRBD1. The CDR3 loop spans 16 amino acids. V was clipped by 2 bases and J by 0 bases; unmatched bases: 5. Germline CDR1 SGHNT, CDR2 YYREEE (reference sequence). Based on the CDR3 plus reference TRBV5-4 and TRBJ2-3, the full variable domain is ETGVTQSPTHLIKTRGQQVTLRCSSQSGHNTVSWYQQALGQGPQFIFQYYREEENGRGNFPPRFSGLQFPNYSSELNVNALELDDSALYLCASSFRTGPSTDTQYFGPGTRLTVL.

The chain has TRBV6-5 and TRBJ1-5; perhaps TRBD1 as D (6 bases). CDR1 MNHEY and CDR2 SVGAGI come from the germline V gene. Deletions cut 8 bases from V and 7 bases from J, with 18 bases between. The CDR3 has 14 residues. CDR3 in DNA: TGTGCCAGCGGCTCACCCGAGGGGGGGCAGCCCCAGCATTTT. Its translation is CASGSPEGGQPQHF.

The chain is built from TRBV5-1 and TRBJ2-1, with TRBD2 matching over 12 bases. The CDR3 has 16 residues. CDR1 and CDR2 from the germline V gene are SGHRS and YFSETQ. V was clipped by 3 bases and J by 5 bases; unmatched bases: 6. CDR3 residues: CASSWPTSGGHNEQFF. As DNA, the CDR3 is TGCGCCAGCAGCTGGCCGACTAGCGGGGGTCACAATGAGCAGTTCTTC.

V usage is TRBV5-5 and J usage is TRBJ2-7; tentative D call: TRBD2 (5 bases). Germline values: CDR1 SGHKS, CDR2 YYEKEE (reference sequence). V was cut by 6 bases and J by 2 bases, with 21 bases left in between. This CDR3 region has 16 residues. CDR3 nucleotides: TGTGCCAGCATTTTTCCTCGAGCGGAGCTGACCTACGAGCAGTACTTC. Amino acid sequence: CASIFPRAELTYEQYF.

The chain joins TRBV9 to TRBJ2-1, with a weak D call TRBD2 (6 bases). The V and J ends lost 3 bases and 5 bases respectively, with 9 bases between them. This CDR3 is built from 13 residues. Germline CDR1 SGDLS, CDR2 YYNGEE. CDR3 coding DNA: TGTGCCAGCAGCGGCGGGGAAGACAATGAGCAGTTCTTC. Protein sequence: CASSGGEDNEQFF.

This chain links TRBV9 with TRBJ2-3; a possible D gene is TRBD1 (5 bases). Trimming removed 7 bases from V and 0 bases from J, with 12 bases in between. Per germline, CDR1 SGDLS and CDR2 YYNGEE. CDR3 size: 14 residues. CDR3 residues: CASARAQSTDTQYF. Written as DNA, the CDR3 is TGTGCCAGCGCCAGGGCCCAAAGCACAGATACGCAGTATTTT.

Only one count was recorded for this clone. The chain uses TRBV7-2 and TRBJ2-7; 11 positions match TRBD2. The germline gives CDR1 SGHTA, CDR2 FQGNSA. This CDR3 region has 15 residues. V lost 6 bases and J lost 2; bases outside the gene matches: 6. This CDR3 is CASRRTSGLAYEQYF. The CDR3 DNA reads as TGTGCCAGCAGGCGGACTAGCGGGCTAGCCTACGAGCAGTACTTC.

This chain joins TRBV9 and TRBJ2-5, with TRBD2 as a possible D gene (5 bases). Between the trimmed V and J ends, which lost 0 bases and 1 base, there was a span of 10 bases. The CDR3 totals 15 residues. The germline CDR1 and CDR2 sequences are SGDLS and YYNGEE. The CDR3 coding sequence is TGTGCCAGCAGCGTAGCGGGGAGCTTCCAAGAGACCCAGTACTTC. This gives the protein CASSVAGSFQETQYF.

V is TRBV7-2 and J is TRBJ2-5; possible D gene TRBD2, 6 bases. This CDR3 region has 16 residues. V lost 1 base and J 5 bases, leaving 17 bases between the germline ends. Germline assignment: CDR1 SGHTA and CDR2 FQGNSA. The CDR3 spells CASSLDQGGGWETQYF. The CDR3, as DNA: TGTGCCAGCAGCTTAGATCAGGGAGGCGGGTGGGAGACCCAGTACTTC.

This clone is a singleton in its sample. The chain employs TRBV19 and TRBJ2-1, with TRBD2 matching 12 bases. The germline gives CDR1 LNHDA, CDR2 SQIVND (reference sequence). CDR3 length equals 15 residues. J lost 9 bases, V lost 3 bases, and 6 bases had no gene match. The CDR3 nucleotides are TGTGCCAGTAGTATTCGACTAGCGGGAGAAAGTGAGCAGTTCTTC. It codes for CASSIRLAGESEQFF.

The chain joins TRBV25-1 to TRBJ2-3, with 7 positions matching TRBD2. Trimming took 8 bases from V and 3 from J; bases not matched to a gene: 5. CDR1 is MGHDK, CDR2 SYGVNS, per germline. CDR3 length equals 13 residues. CDR3 in DNA: TGTGCCAGCGCGGGGGTTGGGACAGATACGCAGTATTTT. It translates to CASAGVGTDTQYF.

This clone was counted once. The chain couples TRBV9 to TRBJ2-7, with 10 bases that match TRBD2. Germline V gene sequence: CDR1 SGDLS, CDR2 YYNGEE. The junction had 2 bases not matched to a gene; V was cut back by 4 bases and J by 1 base. The CDR3 runs 14 residues. As DNA, the CDR3 is TGTGCCAGCAGCATTAGCGGGGGGTCCTACGAGCAGTACTTC. Its protein is CASSISGGSYEQYF.

The chain has TRBV7-9 and TRBJ2-7; TRBD1 aligns across 9 bases. The CDR3 consists of 18 residues. The V segment lost 3 bases and the J segment 5 bases; nucleotides outside the gene matches: 17. The germline V gene has CDR1 SEHNR and CDR2 FQNEAQ (reference sequence). The CDR3, as DNA: TGTGCCAGCAGCTTCATCCTACAATTGGGACAGGGCCCCCACGAGCAGTACTTC. Amino acid sequence: CASSFILQLGQGPHEQYF.

V is TRBV19 and J is TRBJ2-1, with 7 bases identical to TRBD2. V lost 6 bases to trimming and J lost 4 bases; unmatched junction nucleotides: 6. Germline CDR1 reads LNHDA; CDR2 reads SQIVND (reference sequence). The CDR3 length is 14 residues. The CDR3 loop reads CASRVPGLYNEQFF. The CDR3, as DNA: TGTGCCAGTAGAGTCCCGGGACTATACAATGAGCAGTTCTTC.

The CDR3 nucleotides are TGTGCCAGCAGCTTGCTAGCGGGAGGTCCCGGGGAGCTGTTTTTT. Its translation is CASSLLAGGPGELFF. The genes are TRBV5-4 and TRBJ2-2; the match to TRBD2 covers 11 bases. CDR1 and CDR2 (germline): SGHNT, YYREEE (reference sequence). The V gene end was trimmed by 1 base and the J gene end by 6 bases; junction bases not matched to a gene: 2. CDR3 length: 15 amino acids.

The CDR3 DNA reads as TGTGCCAGCAGACCGAGGACAGGGACGAACACTGAAGCTTTCTTT. It specifies CASRPRTGTNTEAFF. V is TRBV5-4 and J is TRBJ1-1; 8 nucleotides align to TRBD1. The CDR3 loop spans 15 amino acids. Germline V lookup: CDR1 SGHNT, CDR2 YYREEE (reference sequence). The ends lost 5 bases at V and 1 base at J; junction bases unmatched: 7. The full variable domain, with the rest looked up from reference TRBV5-4 and TRBJ1-1, is ETGVTQSPTHLIKTRGQQVTLRCSSQSGHNTVSWYQQALGQGPQFIFQYYREEENGRGNFPPRFSGLQFPNYSSELNVNALELDDSALYLCASRPRTGTNTEAFFGQGTRLTVV.

The chain links TRBV5-4 to TRBJ2-1; the match to TRBD2 covers 10 bases. CDR3 length: 16 residues. V shed 4 bases and J 8 bases; nucleotides not matched to a gene: 12. The germline CDR1 and CDR2 sequences are SGHNT and YYREEE (reference sequence). The CDR3 reads CASSGGAGGPPYEQFF. Written as DNA, the CDR3 is TGTGCCAGCAGCGGGGGAGCGGGAGGGCCCCCCTATGAGCAGTTCTTC.

The chain joins TRBV6-1 to TRBJ2-1; TRBD2 aligns across 7 bases. CDR1 and CDR2 (germline): MNHNS, SASEGT. V lost 2 bases and J lost 7; bases outside the gene matches: 8. The CDR3 is 15 amino acids. The CDR3 here is CASSERAGVWNEQFF. As DNA, the CDR3 is TGTGCCAGCAGTGAAAGGGCGGGGGTCTGGAATGAGCAGTTCTTC.